Listed here are 26 T cell receptor beta chains from one sample, sequenced in a study of TIL therapy for anti-PD-1-resistant metastatic lung cancer. The time point denotes: pre-treatment sample, taken before nivolumab and TIL therapy. This was the immunoSEQ v3 assay. Repertoires were generated with immunoSEQ multiplex PCR, while TCRdb's copy carries only in-frame clones and drops some. The table has approximately 57,000 clones, 80% to 90% seen once. The specimen comprised blood, sampled at baseline. The receptors here all came from a person aged 25 to 80 with non-small cell lung cancer.

The V and J genes are TRBV20-1 and TRBJ2-3; D is ambiguous. The CDR3 is 11 residues long. The germline gives CDR1 DFQATT, CDR2 SNEGSKA (reference sequence). Here the CDR3 reads CSRNAGDTQYF. In nucleotides, the CDR3 is TGCAGCCGGAACGCAGGAGATACGCAGTATTTT.

This clone was detected once. V is TRBV6-5 and J is TRBJ1-3, with TRBD1 as a possible D gene (6 bases). V was trimmed by 2 bases and J by 7 bases, leaving 12 bases between them. Germline CDR1 reads MNHEY; CDR2 reads SVGAGI. The CDR3 consists of 14 residues. The CDR3 region is CASSYRTGSNTIYF. The DNA for the CDR3 is TGTGCCAGCAGTTACCGTACAGGGAGTAACACCATATATTTT.

The chain combines TRBV28 with TRBJ2-7, with 8 bases lining up with TRBD2. This CDR3 region has 16 residues. In germline, CDR1 is MDHEN, CDR2 SYDVKM. V shed 5 bases and J 0 bases; nucleotides not matched to a gene: 9. The CDR3 sequence is CASSQVSSGSSYEQYF. The CDR3 nucleotides read TGTGCCAGCAGTCAGGTTAGCAGCGGGAGCTCCTACGAGCAGTACTTC.

The sample holds one count of this clone. The chain links TRBV10-1 to TRBJ1-4, with a tentative D call TRBD1 (5 bases). The CDR3 consists of 14 residues. Per the germline V gene, CDR1 is WNHNN and CDR2 is SYGVQD (reference sequence). Trimming shortened V by 5 bases and J by 3 bases, and 10 bases separated the two germline ends. CDR3 sequence: CASSPGRANEKLFF. As DNA, the CDR3 is TGCGCCAGCAGTCCAGGGCGGGCTAATGAAAAACTGTTTTTT.

This clone was detected a few times. This chain connects TRBV10-3 to TRBJ2-1, with TRBD2 matching over 9 bases. V gave up 9 bases and J gave up 4 bases; unmatched junction bases: 7. The germline V gene encodes CDR1 ENHRY and CDR2 SYGVKD. The CDR3 totals 14 residues. CDR3 nucleotides: TGTGCCATTAGGGAGCTAGCGGGGTACAATGAGCAGTTCTTC. Translation: CAIRELAGYNEQFF.

The chain couples TRBV4-1 to TRBJ2-1; 7 bases align to TRBD1. V was clipped by 0 bases and J by 0 bases; unmatched bases: 8. CDR3 size: 18 residues. CDR1 and CDR2 (germline): MGHRA, YSYEKL. The CDR3 DNA follows: TGCGCCAGCAGCCAAGACGACACAGGGGCCAGCTCCTACAATGAGCAGTTCTTC. It is translated as CASSQDDTGASSYNEQFF.

About this clone itself: A much larger clone sits a single nucleotide away, making a read error possible. The chain recombines TRBV7-2 with TRBJ2-7; D is unresolved. The CDR3 length is 11 residues. The ends were cut back, 4 bases at V and 3 bases at J, with 4 bases in the middle. The germline V gene encodes CDR1 SGHTA and CDR2 FQGNSA. The CDR3 loop reads CASSSLYEQYF. Here the CDR3 DNA reads TGTGCCAGCAGCTCTCTCTACGAGCAGTACTTC.

This clone was detected only once. V is TRBV7-8 and J is TRBJ1-5, with 10 bases lining up with TRBD1. V was pared by 10 bases and J by 4 bases, with 1 base of the junction left unmatched. The CDR3 spans 12 residues. Germline V CDR1 and CDR2: SGHVS, FQNEAQ. The CDR3 here is CATGQGNQPQHF. Written as DNA, the CDR3 is TGTGCCACGGGACAGGGGAATCAGCCCCAGCATTTT. The full variable domain, with the rest looked up from reference TRBV7-8 and TRBJ1-5, is GAGVSQSPRYKVAKRGQDVALRCDPISGHVSLFWYQQALGQGPEFLTYFQNEAQLDKSGLPSDRFFAERPEGSVSTLKIQRTQQEDSAVYLCATGQGNQPQHFGDGTRLSIL.

The V and J genes are TRBV28 and TRBJ1-6; D possibly corresponds to TRBD1 (6 bases). The CDR3 has 16 amino acids. The V and J ends lost 1 base and 9 bases respectively, with 16 bases between them. Germline values: CDR1 MDHEN, CDR2 SYDVKM. CDR3 sequence reads: CASSLFPGGAGSPLHF. The CDR3 coding sequence is TGTGCCAGCAGTTTATTTCCCGGGGGCGCCGGTTCACCCCTCCACTTT. Variable domain in full (rest from reference TRBV28 and TRBJ1-6): DVKVTQSSRYLVKRTGEKVFLECVQDMDHENMFWYRQDPGLGLRLIYFSYDVKMKEKGDIPEGYSVSREKKERFSLILESASTNQTSMYLCASSLFPGGAGSPLHFGNGTRLTVT.

CDR3 nucleotides: TGTGCCAGCTCCTCCCCCCATGGAAACACCATATATTTT. This codes for CASSSPHGNTIYF. The chain combines TRBV28 with TRBJ1-3, with unresolved D. CDR1 MDHEN and CDR2 SYDVKM come from the germline V gene. The CDR3 contains 13 residues. Trimming stripped 8 bases from V and 3 bases from J, with 11 bases between.

The chain recombines TRBV28 with TRBJ2-3; 8 bases are a match to TRBD2. Losses at the gene ends were 7 bases for V and 2 bases for J; bases not matched to a gene: 5. Germline V gene data show CDR1 as MDHEN and CDR2 as SYDVKM. This CDR3 is built from 14 residues. The CDR3: CASTVSGDTDTQYF. CDR3 nucleotide sequence: TGTGCCAGCACGGTTAGCGGGGACACAGATACGCAGTATTTT.

This chain uses TRBV6-2 or TRBV6-3 with TRBJ2-6; possibly TRBD2 for D (5 bases). The germline CDR1 and CDR2 sequences are MNHEY and SVGEGT. CDR3 length equals 18 residues. V lost 2 bases to trimming and J lost 0 bases, with 14 bases between them. In nucleotides, the CDR3 is TGTGCCAGCAGTTACACACCAATACTAGGCTCTGGGGCCAACGTCCTGACTTTC. Its protein is CASSYTPILGSGANVLTF.

The chain links TRBV6-4 to TRBJ2-2; TRBD2 matches 7 bases. The CDR3 has 15 amino acids. Germline V gene lookup returns CDR1 MRHNA and CDR2 SNTAGT. The V and J ends lost 4 bases and 1 base, in that order; junction bases with no gene match: 3. The CDR3: CASSASGVNTGELFF. CDR3 sequence (DNA): TGTGCCAGCAGTGCTAGCGGAGTGAACACCGGGGAGCTGTTTTTT.

The chain combines TRBV5-1 with TRBJ1-4, with D maybe TRBD1 (5 bases). The CDR3 is 13 residues long. The V gene lost 4 bases and the J gene lost 6 bases, with 10 bases spanning the gap. Per germline, CDR1 SGHRS and CDR2 YFSETQ. The CDR3 sequence is CASSRQTDEKLFF. CDR3 nucleotides: TGCGCCAGCAGCCGACAGACAGATGAAAAACTGTTTTTT. Variable domain in full (rest from reference TRBV5-1 and TRBJ1-4): KAGVTQTPRYLIKTRGQQVTLSCSPISGHRSVSWYQQTPGQGLQFLFEYFSETQRNKGNFPGRFSGRQFSNSRSEMNVSTLELGDSALYLCASSRQTDEKLFFGSGTQLSVL.

The J gene is TRBJ2-7, the V gene TRBV5-6; the match to TRBD2 covers 11 bases. The CDR3 extends over 14 amino acids. V dropped 3 bases and J dropped 7; count of bases not matched to a gene: 6. Germline loops: CDR1 SGHDT, CDR2 YYEEEE. CDR3 in amino acids: CASSWEGTSGEQYF. CDR3 sequence (DNA): TGTGCCAGCAGCTGGGAGGGGACTAGCGGTGAGCAGTACTTC.

V gene TRBV11-2 combines with J gene TRBJ2-5; D remains unclear. The CDR3 is made up of 11 amino acids. Germline CDR1 and CDR2: SGHAT and FQNNGV. V was trimmed by 6 bases and J by 8 bases, leaving 10 bases between them. The CDR3 DNA sequence: TGTGCCAGCAGGATAGAGACAACCCAGTACTTC. Amino acid sequence: CASRIETTQYF.

The chain employs TRBV18 and TRBJ2-7; D perhaps matches TRBD2 (6 bases). The CDR3 spans 14 residues. Trimming pared 3 bases from V and 7 bases from J, leaving 16 bases between. CDR1 is KGHSH and CDR2 is LQKENI in the germline V gene. The CDR3 reads CASSPPGTPGEQYF. The CDR3 region has the DNA TGTGCCAGCTCACCCCCCGGGACTCCGGGGGAGCAGTACTTC.

The rearrangement links TRBV19 to TRBJ2-3; 8 nucleotides match TRBD2. The CDR3 runs to 17 residues. J lost 2 bases, V lost 5 bases, and 12 bases had no gene match. The germline CDR1 and CDR2 sequences are LNHDA and SQIVND (reference sequence). CDR3 nucleotides: TGTGCCAGTAGTTACGGGCGAGCGGGAGCTTACACAGATACGCAGTATTTT. Its translation is CASSYGRAGAYTDTQYF.

The chain uses TRBV6-5 and TRBJ2-2; 9 nucleotides align to TRBD1. The CDR3 extends over 16 amino acids. Germline CDR1 reads MNHEY; CDR2 reads SVGAGI. After removal of 4 bases from V and 2 bases from J, the junction contained 5 bases not matched to a gene. The CDR3 nucleotides read TGTGCCAGCAGTTTGGACAGGGGCCTTAACACCGGGGAGCTGTTTTTT. It is translated as CASSLDRGLNTGELFF.

The chain has TRBV7-9 and TRBJ2-4; D might be TRBD2 (7 bases). V lost 5 bases, J lost 0 bases, and 14 bases lay in between. Germline V gene sequence: CDR1 SEHNR, CDR2 FQNEAQ (reference sequence). The CDR3 is 16 residues long. The CDR3 DNA reads as TGTGCCAGCAGCCCGGGCGGGGGCCAAGCCAAAAACATTCAGTACTTC. Amino acids: CASSPGGGQAKNIQYF.

This clone was observed a few times. The chain couples TRBV7-6 to TRBJ1-5; D is unresolved. The CDR3 contains 13 residues. Trimming stripped 3 bases from V and 9 bases from J, with 12 bases between. CDR1 SGHVS and CDR2 FNYEAQ come from the germline V gene. The CDR3 region is CASSFNEGRPQHF. DNA for the CDR3: TGTGCCAGCAGCTTCAATGAGGGCCGGCCCCAGCATTTT.

The genes are TRBV5-6 and TRBJ2-5, with D tentatively TRBD2 (6 bases). Trimming stripped 2 bases from V and 5 bases from J, with 13 bases between. CDR3 size: 14 residues. Germline-derived CDR1 and CDR2 are SGHDT and YYEEEE. The CDR3 nucleotides read TGTGCCAGCAGCTTAGGTACTAGCCGGGAGACCCAGTACTTC. It codes for CASSLGTSRETQYF.

DNA of the CDR3: TGTGCCATCAGTGAGTTTGGGACTAGCGGGATCCTAGAGACCCAGTACTTC. Amino acids: CAISEFGTSGILETQYF. The chain carries TRBV10-3 and TRBJ2-5; TRBD2 matches at 13 bases. The germline V gene encodes CDR1 ENHRY and CDR2 SYGVKD. This CDR3 is 17 amino acids long. Trimming took 1 base from V and 4 from J; bases not matched to a gene: 6.

This rearrangement joins TRBV6-4 to TRBJ2-7; 12 positions match TRBD2. CDR3 length: 19 amino acids. The J segment lost 0 bases and the V segment lost 6 bases, leaving 15 bases of the junction unmatched. The V gene's germline CDR1 is MRHNA and CDR2 SNTAGT. The CDR3 region has the DNA TGTGCCAGCAGACGCCGCAGGAGACTAGCGGGGGACTTCTCCTACGAGCAGTACTTC. Its protein product is CASRRRRRLAGDFSYEQYF.

The chain recombines TRBV19 with TRBJ2-1, with TRBD1 matching over 10 bases. CDR1 LNHDA and CDR2 SQIVND come from the germline V gene (reference sequence). V shed 5 bases, J shed 5 bases, and the junction held 3 bases outside the gene matches. CDR3 length: 14 residues. The CDR3 nucleotides read TGTGCCAGTAGTCCGGACAGGGGGAACAATGAGCAGTTCTTC. It is translated as CASSPDRGNNEQFF.

This clone was recorded a few times. The chain employs TRBV9 and TRBJ2-2; 9 bases fit TRBD1. The CDR3 runs 17 residues. Trimming cost V 4 bases and J 2 bases; bases outside gene matches: 9. Per germline, CDR1 SGDLS and CDR2 YYNGEE. CDR3 protein: CASSPRRTGDNTGELFF. In DNA form, the CDR3 reads TGTGCCAGCAGCCCGCGACGGACAGGGGACAACACCGGGGAGCTGTTTTTT.